This TCR beta chain comes out of a study of low-dose radiotherapy and immunotherapy resistance in tumors. Across the study: Every six weeks patients received intravenous ipilimumab 1 mg/kg, and every two weeks they received intravenous nivolumab 240 mg. The study administered intravenous cyclophosphamide at 200 mg/m2 every two weeks, one day ahead of radiation and immunotherapy.

Note on this clonotype: The junction differs from germline at one of its ends, possibly a read error.

Sample time point: before trial treatment. Germline V lookup: CDR1 SGHRS, CDR2 YFSETQ. The CDR3 covers 14 residues. First-strand cDNA used TRAV- and TRBV-specific primers, covering alpha and beta chains. Amplification of TCRs used a constant-region primer and V-primer adapter for approximately 19 PCR cycles. TCRdb used MiXCR to reprocess the reads, holding one entry per CDR3 protein. Here the sample spans tens of thousands of distinct CDR3 sequences, more than 25% being singletons. The chain recombines TRBV5-1 with TRBJ2-7; 7 bases agree with TRBD1. This receptor was obtained from a female donor with ovarian cancer. Sequenced here: PBMCs, sampled before treatment. The CDR3 protein is CASSLEVRGYDQYF. The CDR3 nucleotides are TGCGCCAGCAGCTTGGAAGTCAGGGGGTACGACCAGTACTTC.